This T cell receptor (beta chain) came from a study of human T cells and chemical hapten exposure. Specified time point: patch test 2, 6 weeks after DPC sensitization. Treatment described: therapeutic diphenylcyclopropenone sensitization with weekly scalp DPC. TCRdb reprocessed the RACE reads via MiXCR and lists one record per CDR3 protein. The sample lists about 73,000 distinct CDR3 sequences, 8.5% to 9% occurring once. This TCR derives from a woman between 45 and 65 years old with alopecia areata. Some clones in this sample may be carry-over from other donors' samples. The sequencing used whole blood, collected in connection with sensitization to the hapten diphenylcyclopropenone (DPC).

CDR3 in DNA: TGTGCCAGCAGCCTCAGGACAGCCTCTGGAAACACCATATATTTT. Its translation is CASSLRTASGNTIYF. The genes are TRBV7-2 and TRBJ1-3, with D possibly TRBD1 on 6 matching bases. CDR3 length equals 15 residues. Trimming left V 5 bases short and J 0 bases short, with 11 bases between. CDR1 is SGHTA and CDR2 is FQGNSA in the germline V gene. Full variable domain (outside the CDR3, taken from reference TRBV7-2 and TRBJ1-3): GAGVSQSPSNKVTEKGKDVELRCDPISGHTALYWYRQSLGQGLEFLIYFQGNSAPDKSGLPSDRFSAERTGGSVSTLTIQRTQQEDSAVYLCASSLRTASGNTIYFGEGSWLTVV.